A single sample is the source of the 22 T cell receptor beta chains below, sequenced in a study of blood T cell repertoires in COVID-19. Sequencing was performed with immunoSEQ multiplex PCR; in TCRdb, only in-frame clones are kept and a portion is missing. The data show roughly 250,000 clones, around four fifths seen once. Sequencing was carried out using peripheral blood. All receptors come from a woman in her sixties or seventies with active or convalescent COVID-19.

The rearrangement joins TRBV3-1 (or the pseudogene TRBV3-2) to TRBJ1-3, with D maybe TRBD1 (5 bases). V was pared by 0 bases and J by 2 bases, with 8 bases between. The CDR3 contains 15 residues. The germline V gene encodes CDR1 LGHDT and CDR2 YNNKEL (reference sequence). The CDR3: CASSQDGGTGNTIYF. CDR3 nucleotide sequence: TGTGCCAGCAGCCAAGACGGGGGAACTGGAAACACCATATATTTT.

CDR3 sequence: CASSEYASYPTEAFF. The DNA for the CDR3 is TGTGCCAGCAGTGAATACGCCTCCTACCCCACTGAAGCTTTCTTT. This chain connects TRBV6-1 to TRBJ1-1; D gene ambiguous. The CDR3 is 15 amino acids. With 2 bases removed from V and 4 bases from J, the gap between germline ends came to 14 bases. The germline CDR1 and CDR2 sequences are MNHNS and SASEGT.

In DNA, the CDR3 is TGCGCCAGCAGGATGACAGGGGCCGTCCTTGCAACTAATGAAAAACTGTTTTTT. Amino acids: CASRMTGAVLATNEKLFF. This rearrangement joins TRBV4-1 to TRBJ1-4, with TRBD1 identical over 8 bases. J was trimmed by 0 bases and V by 6 bases; bases with no gene match: 12. CDR1 and CDR2 from the germline V gene are MGHRA and YSYEKL. The CDR3 extends over 18 amino acids.

The chain uses TRBV4-3 and TRBJ2-2; 7 bases match TRBD2. Unmatched junction bases numbered 13, after V lost 2 bases and J lost 7 bases. Germline V gene sequence: CDR1 LGHNA, CDR2 YSLEER. The CDR3 length is 17 residues. The CDR3 is CASSQPRGGEDGGELFF. The CDR3 DNA sequence: TGCGCCAGCAGCCAACCACGGGGAGGGGAGGACGGCGGGGAGCTGTTTTTT.

CDR3 protein: CASRARSGGADTQYF. The CDR3 DNA is TGTGCCAGTAGAGCACGAAGCGGGGGAGCGGATACGCAGTATTTT. V usage is TRBV19 and J usage is TRBJ2-3; 8 nucleotides match TRBD2. The germline V gene encodes CDR1 LNHDA and CDR2 SQIVND (reference sequence). Trimming at V came to 6 bases and at J to 6 bases, leaving 11 bases not matched to a gene. The CDR3 consists of 15 residues.

The V and J genes are TRBV5-1 and TRBJ2-5; D is possibly TRBD1 (6 bases). The V end lost 4 bases, the J end lost 2 bases, and 15 bases lay between the germline ends. CDR3 length: 15 amino acids. CDR1 SGHRS and CDR2 YFSETQ come from the germline V gene. The CDR3 nucleotides read TGCGCCAGCAGCGGCGGCAGGGGCCCTCAAGAGACCCAGTACTTC. This encodes CASSGGRGPQETQYF.

The chain has TRBV7-2 and TRBJ2-5; D may be TRBD1 (5 bases). The germline gives CDR1 SGHTA, CDR2 FQGNSA. The ends were cut back, 5 bases at V and 2 bases at J, with 15 bases in the middle. The CDR3 length is 15 residues. The CDR3 bases are TGTGCCAGCAGCACTTCATGGGGCTTTCAAGAGACCCAGTACTTC. Protein sequence: CASSTSWGFQETQYF.

J is TRBJ1-2 and V is TRBV7-9, with TRBD1 identical over 7 bases. Looked up from germline, CDR1 is SEHNR and CDR2 is FQNEAQ (reference sequence). The length of the CDR3 is 15 residues. V lost 5 bases to trimming and J lost 0 bases; unmatched junction nucleotides: 6. This CDR3 reads CASSTRQGANYGYTF. CDR3 nucleotides: TGTGCCAGCAGCACTCGACAGGGAGCTAACTATGGCTACACCTTC.

This chain links TRBV5-1 with TRBJ1-1; the D is unclear. The germline CDR1 and CDR2 sequences are SGHRS and YFSETQ. This CDR3 spans 16 amino acids. Trimming took 1 base from V and 1 from J, leaving 14 bases between them. The CDR3 DNA is TGCGCCAGCAGCTTGACTAGAGGGAGCCAGAACACTGAAGCTTTCTTT. Protein product: CASSLTRGSQNTEAFF.

This CDR3 is CSVPGQGLEGTF. CDR3 in DNA: TGCAGCGTACCGGGACAGGGTCTGGAAGGAACCTTC. The genes are TRBV29-1 and TRBJ1-2, with 9 bases matching TRBD1. Germline V gives CDR1 SQVTM, CDR2 ANQGSEA. V was pared by 6 bases and J by 14 bases, with 13 bases of the junction left unmatched. The length of the CDR3 is 12 residues. The full variable domain, rest sourced from reference TRBV29-1 and TRBJ1-2, is SAVISQKPSRDICQRGTSLTIQCQVDSQVTMMFWYRQQPGQSLTLIATANQGSEATYESGFVIDKFPISRPNLTFSTLTVSNMSPEDSSIYLCSVPGQGLEGTFGSGTRLTVV.

The rearrangement links TRBV6-4 to TRBJ1-4; possibly TRBD1 for D (6 bases). V dropped 1 base and J dropped 10 bases, with 16 bases sitting between them. The CDR3 sequence is 15 residues long. Germline loops: CDR1 MRHNA, CDR2 SNTAGT. This chain's CDR3 is CASSDFRTVSGKLFF. Written as DNA, the CDR3 is TGTGCCAGCAGTGACTTCCGGACAGTAAGTGGAAAACTGTTTTTT.

This clone was picked up one time. The gene calls are TRBV19 and TRBJ2-1, with TRBD2 matching 11 bases. Germline-derived CDR1 and CDR2 are LNHDA and SQIVND (reference sequence). The ends lost 4 bases at V and 8 bases at J; junction bases unmatched: 10. This CDR3 is 16 amino acids long. The DNA for the CDR3 is TGTGCCAGTAGTAGTTTAGCGGGGGGGACTCCAGATGAGCAGTTCTTC. As protein: CASSSLAGGTPDEQFF.

V and J are TRBV6-5 and TRBJ1-2; D is possibly TRBD1 (6 bases). The V and J ends lost 2 bases and 4 bases respectively, with 14 bases between them. There are 15 residues in the CDR3. The germline CDR1 and CDR2 sequences are MNHEY and SVGAGI. The CDR3 DNA is TGTGCCAGCAGTTACGTCGATGGGGGGGCCTATGGCTACACCTTC. As protein: CASSYVDGGAYGYTF.

This clone came up a few times. This may be a read error: a much more frequent sequence differs by one nucleotide. The rearrangement uses TRBV11-2 and TRBJ1-2, with TRBD1 identical over 7 bases. The J segment lost 1 base and the V segment lost 6 bases, leaving 2 bases of the junction unmatched. The CDR3 runs 13 residues. In germline, CDR1 is SGHAT, CDR2 FQNNGV. The CDR3 DNA sequence: TGTGCCAGCAGTGGGGACAGTAACTATGGCTACACCTTC. Translated: CASSGDSNYGYTF.

This chain connects TRBV7-9 to TRBJ1-4; no reliable D call. CDR3 size: 13 residues. Trimming took off 0 bases at V and 15 bases at J, with 14 bases between the two ends. In germline, CDR1 is SEHNR, CDR2 FQNEAQ (reference sequence). The CDR3: CASSLAGAPTVFF. The CDR3 DNA sequence: TGTGCCAGCAGCTTAGCGGGAGCTCCCACGGTGTTTTTT.

The chain joins TRBV2 to TRBJ1-5; TRBD1 matches at 8 bases. V was clipped by 6 bases and J by 1 base; unmatched bases: 2. Germline lookup yields CDR1 SNHLY and CDR2 FYNNEI. The CDR3 extends over 14 amino acids. CDR3 loop: CASRGQVSNQPQHF. As DNA, the CDR3 is TGTGCCAGCAGGGGACAGGTGAGCAATCAGCCCCAGCATTTT.

This chain joins TRBV7-8 and TRBJ1-3; a weak D match, TRBD1 (5 bases). The length of the CDR3 is 14 residues. The V and J ends lost 1 base and 2 bases respectively, with 6 bases between them. CDR1 is SGHVS and CDR2 is FQNEAQ in the germline V gene. In nucleotides, the CDR3 is TGTGCCAGCAGCTTAGTAGGGGCTGGAAACACCATATATTTT. It is translated as CASSLVGAGNTIYF.

The chain recombines TRBV13 with TRBJ1-2, with no clear D. The CDR3 spans 14 residues. Germline values: CDR1 PRHDT, CDR2 FYEKMQ (reference sequence). Deletions cut 4 bases from V and 2 bases from J, with 11 bases between. The CDR3 DNA reads as TGTGCCAGCAGCTCCAGTTCTGTAAACTATGGCTACACCTTC. Its protein product is CASSSSSVNYGYTF.

The rearrangement uses TRBV10-3 and TRBJ2-2; 9 positions agree with TRBD1. Per the germline V gene, CDR1 is ENHRY and CDR2 is SYGVKD. The CDR3 runs to 13 residues. Germline trimming cut 10 bases from V and 6 bases from J; bases unmatched to any gene: 6. The CDR3 coding sequence is TGTGCCACTTCACAGGGGGCAGCCGGGGAGCTGTTTTTT. Encoded protein: CATSQGAAGELFF.

V gene TRBV19 combines with J gene TRBJ1-5; 8 bases agree with TRBD1. CDR1 is LNHDA, CDR2 SQIVND, per germline (reference sequence). The length of the CDR3 is 16 residues. V was clipped by 7 bases and J by 3 bases; unmatched bases: 11. The CDR3 DNA is TGTGCCAGTAAGGGAACTCAGGGGGCTAACAATCAGCCCCAGCATTTT. It is translated as CASKGTQGANNQPQHF.

The gene calls are TRBV5-1 and TRBJ1-1; 9 nucleotides agree with TRBD1. Germline V gene lookup returns CDR1 SGHRS and CDR2 YFSETQ. Trimming removed 0 bases from V and 2 bases from J; junction bases left unmatched: 5. CDR3 length: 16 residues. CDR3 nucleotide sequence: TGCGCCAGCAGCTTGGTTTCGGGACAGGGCAACACTGAAGCTTTCTTT. It encodes CASSLVSGQGNTEAFF.

The chain carries TRBV5-1 and TRBJ2-3, with TRBD2 as a possible D gene (6 bases). CDR3 size: 15 residues. In germline, CDR1 is SGHRS, CDR2 YFSETQ. Trimming removed 4 bases at V and 2 bases at J, with 14 bases between. The CDR3 DNA reads TGCGCCAGCAGCACTCCGGGGGACCCCACAGATACGCAGTATTTT. It translates to CASSTPGDPTDTQYF.